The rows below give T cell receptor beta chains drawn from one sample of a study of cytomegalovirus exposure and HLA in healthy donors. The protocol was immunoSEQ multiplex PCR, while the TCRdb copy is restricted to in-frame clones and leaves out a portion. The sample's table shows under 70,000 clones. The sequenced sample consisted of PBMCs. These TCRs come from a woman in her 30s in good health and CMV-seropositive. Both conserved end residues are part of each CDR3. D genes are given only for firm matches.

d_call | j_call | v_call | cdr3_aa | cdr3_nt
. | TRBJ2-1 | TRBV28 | CASSRPYNEQFF | TGTGCCAGCAGTCGTCCCTACAATGAGCAGTTCTTC
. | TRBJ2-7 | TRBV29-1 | CSVEAGAHEQYF | TGCAGCGTTGAGGCAGGGGCCCACGAGCAGTACTTC
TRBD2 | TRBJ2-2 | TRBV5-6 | CASSLAAGGFTGELFF | TGTGCCAGCAGCTTGGCGGCGGGGGGGTTCACCGGGGAGCTGTTTTTT
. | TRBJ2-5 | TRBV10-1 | CASSPGVAETQYF | TGCGCCAGCAGTCCGGGAGTGGCAGAGACCCAGTACTTC
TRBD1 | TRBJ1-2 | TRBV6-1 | CASSGTSGQGNTF | TGTGCCAGCAGTGGAACATCGGGACAGGGGAACACCTTC
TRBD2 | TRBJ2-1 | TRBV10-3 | CAISAGLAGSYNEQFF | TGTGCCATCAGCGCCGGACTAGCTGGCTCCTACAATGAGCAGTTCTTC
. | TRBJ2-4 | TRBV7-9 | CASSSPTGRNIQYF | TGTGCCAGCAGCTCGCCGACAGGGAGGAACATTCAGTACTTC
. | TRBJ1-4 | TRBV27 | CASSLISGSNEKLFF | TGTGCCAGCAGTTTGATTTCAGGGTCTAATGAAAAACTGTTTTTT
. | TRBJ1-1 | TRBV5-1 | CASSLLTGNTEAFF | TGCGCCAGCAGCTTACTGACAGGGAACACTGAAGCTTTCTTT
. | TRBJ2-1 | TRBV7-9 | CASSLVGSGLNEQFF | TGTGCCAGCAGCTTGGTGGGAAGCGGGTTGAATGAGCAGTTCTTC
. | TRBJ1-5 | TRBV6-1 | CASRSGGGHEPQHF | TGTGCCAGCCGTTCGGGCGGGGGCCACGAGCCCCAGCATTTT
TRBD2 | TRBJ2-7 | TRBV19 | CASTLAGGSSYEQYF | TGTGCCAGCACCTTAGCGGGGGGAAGCTCCTACGAGCAGTACTTC
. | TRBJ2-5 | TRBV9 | CASSTPQAGYQETQYF | TGTGCCAGCAGCACCCCACAGGCCGGGTACCAAGAGACCCAGTACTTC
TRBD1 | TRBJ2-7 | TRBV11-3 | CASSISTDRGLYEQYF | TGTGCCAGCAGCATCTCCACTGACAGGGGTCTCTACGAGCAGTACTTC
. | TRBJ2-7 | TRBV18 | CASSPPGQQYEQYF | TGTGCCAGCTCACCCCCGGGACAACAATACGAGCAGTACTTC
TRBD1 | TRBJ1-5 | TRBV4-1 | CASSRDRASNQPQHF | TGCGCCAGCAGCCGGGACAGGGCGAGCAATCAGCCCCAGCATTTT
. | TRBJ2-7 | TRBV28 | CASSETGRSYEQYF | TGTGCCAGCAGTGAGACAGGCCGTAGCTACGAGCAGTACTTC
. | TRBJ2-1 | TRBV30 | CAWESPGYNEQFF | TGTGCCTGGGAATCACCAGGGTACAATGAGCAGTTCTTC
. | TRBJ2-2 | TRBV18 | CASSPDSPGGELFF | TGTGCCAGCTCACCAGACAGCCCCGGCGGGGAGCTGTTTTTT
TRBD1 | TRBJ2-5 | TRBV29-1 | CSVEATGMGETQYF | TGCAGCGTTGAAGCGACAGGGATGGGAGAGACCCAGTACTTC
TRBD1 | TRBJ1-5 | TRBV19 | CASSRQTGGHTNQPQHF | TGTGCCAGTAGTAGGCAAACAGGGGGCCACACAAATCAGCCCCAGCATTTT
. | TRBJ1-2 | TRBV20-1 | CSARNSYGYTF | TGCAGTGCTAGGAATAGCTATGGCTACACCTTC
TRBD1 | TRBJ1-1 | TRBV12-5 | CASGLDRGTEAFF | TGTGCTAGTGGTTTGGACAGGGGAACTGAAGCTTTCTTT